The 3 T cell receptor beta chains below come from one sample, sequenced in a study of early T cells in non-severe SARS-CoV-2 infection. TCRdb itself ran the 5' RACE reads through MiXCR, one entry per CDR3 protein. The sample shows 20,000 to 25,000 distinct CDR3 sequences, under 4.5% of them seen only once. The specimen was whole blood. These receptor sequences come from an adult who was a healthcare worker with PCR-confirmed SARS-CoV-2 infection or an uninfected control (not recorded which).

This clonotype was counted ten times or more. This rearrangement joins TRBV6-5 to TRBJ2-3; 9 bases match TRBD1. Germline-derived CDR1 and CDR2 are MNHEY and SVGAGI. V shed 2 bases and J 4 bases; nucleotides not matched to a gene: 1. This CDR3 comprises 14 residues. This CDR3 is CASSYGTGSDTQYF. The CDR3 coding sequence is TGTGCCAGCAGTTACGGGACAGGGTCAGATACGCAGTATTTT.

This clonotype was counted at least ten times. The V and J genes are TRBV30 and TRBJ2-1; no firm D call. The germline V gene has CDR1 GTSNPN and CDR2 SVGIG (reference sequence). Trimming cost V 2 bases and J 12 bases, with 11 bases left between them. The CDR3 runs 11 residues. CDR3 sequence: CAWSSVSRQFF. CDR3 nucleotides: TGTGCCTGGAGTAGCGTCTCGAGGCAGTTCTTC. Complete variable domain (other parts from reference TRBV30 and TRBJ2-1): SQTIHQWPATLVQPVGSPLSLECTVEGTSNPNLYWYRQAAGRGLQLLFYSVGIGQISSEVPQNLSASRPQDRQFILSSKKLLLSDSGFYLCAWSSVSRQFFGPGTRLTVL.

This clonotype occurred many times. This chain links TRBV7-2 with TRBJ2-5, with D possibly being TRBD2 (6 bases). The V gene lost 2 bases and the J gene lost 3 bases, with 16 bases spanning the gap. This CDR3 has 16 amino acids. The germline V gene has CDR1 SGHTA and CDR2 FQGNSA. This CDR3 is CASSLPEGLSEETQYF. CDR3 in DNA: TGTGCCAGCAGCTTACCCGAGGGACTCTCCGAAGAGACCCAGTACTTC.